The source of this TCR beta chain is a study of CD8+CD57+ T cells in acquired aplastic anemia. Study-wide context: Each DNA sample taken from sorted CD4+ and CD8+ cells came to 3 to 3.5 ug on average. Study results and caveats: Found in both controls and patients were twenty-nine CD8+ CDR3 sequences.

Genomic DNA templated the TCR beta VDJ and CDR3 profiling. TCRdb itself ran the reads through MiXCR, one entry per CDR3 protein. Of some 98,000 distinct CDR3 sequences in the sample, less than 75% were seen once. Points on this clonotype: What it recognizes is unknown.

The length of the CDR3 is 16 residues. CDR1 SGHRS and CDR2 YFSETQ come from the germline V gene. Patients who underwent sequencing had shown CD8+CD57+ cell expansion by flow cytometry. As a group, the patients uniformly had severe acquired aplastic anemia. There was no therapy given to any patient before the blood sampling took place. The rearrangement links TRBV5-1 to TRBJ2-5, with D tentatively TRBD1 (6 bases). TRBJ2-1 explains the end of the DNA better; the J call may be wrong. This clonotype was obtained from a human donor with aplastic anemia. Sequencing was done on a sample of sorted CD4+, CD8+, or CD8+CD57+ T cells (not recorded which) from PBMCs. The CDR3, as DNA: TGCGCCAGCAGCTTGATACCCCTTACAGGGATCAATGAGCAGTTCTTC. This sequence encodes CASSLIPLTGINEQFF.